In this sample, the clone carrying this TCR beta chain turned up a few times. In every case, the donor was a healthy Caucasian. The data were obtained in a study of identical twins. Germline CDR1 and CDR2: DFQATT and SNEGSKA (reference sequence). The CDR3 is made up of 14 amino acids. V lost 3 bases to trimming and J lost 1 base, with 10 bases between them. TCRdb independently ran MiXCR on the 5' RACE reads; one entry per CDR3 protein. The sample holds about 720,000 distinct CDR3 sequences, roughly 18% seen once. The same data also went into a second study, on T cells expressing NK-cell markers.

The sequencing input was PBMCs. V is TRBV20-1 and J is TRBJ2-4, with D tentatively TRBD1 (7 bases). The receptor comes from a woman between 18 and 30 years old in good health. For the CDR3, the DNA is TGCAGTGCTAGGACAGGGAGGGCCAAAAACATTCAGTACTTC. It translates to CSARTGRAKNIQYF.